The following is a T cell receptor (beta chain) sequence with its context. Antigen specificity is unknown. These data originate in a study of graft-versus-host responses after intestinal transplantation. The repertoire was sequenced with immunoSEQ multiplex PCR; TCRdb's copy has only in-frame clones and lacks some. Among about 110,000 clones, around 90% were seen once, and the ten largest hold around 0.76%. The CDR3 is 13 amino acids. The germline V and J ends were trimmed by 2 bases and 7 bases, with 9 bases remaining between them. The germline V gene encodes CDR1 MNHEY and CDR2 SMNVEV (reference sequence).

This chain joins TRBV27 and TRBJ2-1; D not certain. The starting material was unstimulated CD4+ T cells sorted from spleen or lymph node cells, obtained before transplant. The sequence was collected from a human donor who was the organ donor for an intestinal transplant. DNA for the CDR3: TGTGCCAGCAGTTTAGGGCGGCTTAATGAGCAGTTCTTC. This sequence encodes CASSLGRLNEQFF.